Listed below are T cell receptor beta chains from one sample, sequenced in a study of T-cell reconstitution after alpha-beta-depleted transplantation in children. TCRdb reanalysed the PCR reads using MiXCR and keeps one entry per CDR3 protein. In the table there are 450,000 to 600,000 distinct CDR3 sequences, 13% of which are singletons. The sample here was PBMCs, mostly from graft donor cells, taken 360 days after TCRalphabeta/CD19-depleted stem cell transplant. These receptors all stem from a male patient between 10 and 17 years old who had a stem cell transplant for acute myeloid leukemia, so the T cells may come from the graft donor. CDR3s include the opening cysteine and the closing phenylalanine or tryptophan. D genes are given only for firm matches. Size values are once, few and many counts, or a class for expanded clones, and some rows have none.

j_call: TRBJ2-1
clone_size: .
v_call: TRBV18
d_call: .
cdr3_aa: CASSPAVSYNEQFF
cdr3_nt: TGTGCCAGCTCACCAGCGGTCTCCTACAATGAGCAGTTCTTC

j_call: TRBJ1-2
clone_size: few
v_call: TRBV12-3/TRBV12-4
d_call: .
cdr3_aa: CASSFRQNNYGYTF
cdr3_nt: TGTGCCAGCAGTTTCAGACAGAATAACTATGGCTACACCTTC

j_call: TRBJ2-3
clone_size: .
v_call: TRBV5-1
d_call: TRBD2
cdr3_aa: CASSLDGTSGRPQYF
cdr3_nt: TGCGCCAGCAGCTTGGACGGGACTAGCGGGAGGCCGCAGTATTTT

j_call: TRBJ2-4
clone_size: few
v_call: TRBV11-2
d_call: .
cdr3_aa: CASSSSGARGKNIQYF
cdr3_nt: TGTGCCAGCAGCTCTTCGGGGGCCCGGGGGAAAAACATTCAGTACTTC

j_call: TRBJ2-3
clone_size: .
v_call: TRBV12-3/TRBV12-4
d_call: TRBD1
cdr3_aa: CASSSQGVLTTDTQYF
cdr3_nt: TGTGCCAGCAGTTCTCAGGGGGTACTGACCACAGATACGCAGTATTTT

j_call: TRBJ2-1
clone_size: few
v_call: TRBV20-1
d_call: .
cdr3_aa: CSASLSDEQFF
cdr3_nt: TGCAGTGCTAGTCTCTCCGATGAGCAGTTCTTC

j_call: TRBJ2-2
clone_size: many
v_call: TRBV6-2/TRBV6-3
d_call: .
cdr3_aa: CASSYQGGPLTGELFF
cdr3_nt: TGTGCCAGCAGTTACCAGGGGGGTCCCCTCACCGGGGAGCTGTTTTTT

j_call: TRBJ2-5
clone_size: many
v_call: TRBV10-3
d_call: TRBD2
cdr3_aa: CAISESLAALQETQYF
cdr3_nt: TGTGCCATCAGTGAGTCGCTAGCGGCATTACAAGAGACCCAGTACTTC

j_call: TRBJ2-2
clone_size: .
v_call: TRBV15
d_call: .
cdr3_aa: CATRVGGVGSTGELFF
cdr3_nt: TGTGCCACCAGAGTGGGGGGAGTAGGAAGTACCGGGGAGCTGTTTTTT

j_call: TRBJ2-5
clone_size: few
v_call: TRBV12-3/TRBV12-4
d_call: .
cdr3_aa: CASLGASSKYQETQYF
cdr3_nt: TGTGCCAGCTTAGGTGCCAGTTCGAAGTACCAAGAGACCCAGTACTTC

j_call: TRBJ1-5
clone_size: few
v_call: TRBV6-2/TRBV6-3
d_call: .
cdr3_aa: CASSYVGANQPQHF
cdr3_nt: TGTGCCAGCAGTTACGTAGGGGCAAATCAGCCCCAGCATTTT

j_call: TRBJ2-1
clone_size: many
v_call: TRBV11-1
d_call: TRBD2
cdr3_aa: CASETSEIDNEQFF
cdr3_nt: TGTGCCAGTGAGACTAGCGAGATCGACAATGAGCAGTTCTTC

j_call: TRBJ2-5
clone_size: .
v_call: TRBV4-3
d_call: .
cdr3_aa: CASSQDWRDQETQYF
cdr3_nt: TGCGCCAGCAGCCAAGACTGGCGGGATCAAGAGACCCAGTACTTC

j_call: TRBJ2-1
clone_size: few
v_call: TRBV19
d_call: TRBD2
cdr3_aa: CASSSRRGLAGYNEQFF
cdr3_nt: TGTGCCAGTAGTTCCCGGCGGGGACTAGCGGGTTACAATGAGCAGTTCTTC

j_call: TRBJ2-1
clone_size: many
v_call: TRBV12-3/TRBV12-4
d_call: .
cdr3_aa: CATSRETGTYNEQFF
cdr3_nt: TGTGCCACGTCCCGGGAGACAGGGACCTACAATGAGCAGTTCTTC

j_call: TRBJ2-7
clone_size: few
v_call: TRBV25-1
d_call: .
cdr3_aa: CASSSMAGTYEQYF
cdr3_nt: TGTGCCAGCAGTTCTATGGCAGGAACCTACGAGCAGTACTTC

j_call: TRBJ2-6
clone_size: .
v_call: TRBV28
d_call: TRBD1
cdr3_aa: CASAPGQLPSGANVLTF
cdr3_nt: TGTGCCAGTGCCCCGGGACAGCTTCCCTCGGGGGCCAACGTCCTGACTTTC

j_call: TRBJ2-7
clone_size: few
v_call: TRBV20-1
d_call: TRBD2
cdr3_aa: CSAYGRVQYF
cdr3_nt: TGCAGTGCTTACGGGAGGGTCCAGTACTTC

j_call: TRBJ2-3
clone_size: .
v_call: TRBV12-3/TRBV12-4
d_call: .
cdr3_aa: CASSLAFLADSTDTQYF
cdr3_nt: TGTGCCAGCAGTTTAGCGTTTCTAGCCGACAGCACAGATACGCAGTATTTT

j_call: TRBJ2-5
clone_size: few
v_call: TRBV15
d_call: .
cdr3_aa: CATSRDQGREETQYF
cdr3_nt: TGTGCCACCAGCAGAGATCAGGGGCGGGAAGAGACCCAGTACTTC

j_call: TRBJ2-3
clone_size: many
v_call: TRBV9
d_call: .
cdr3_aa: CASSARPTRGTDTQYF
cdr3_nt: TGTGCCAGCAGCGCGAGACCGACACGGGGCACAGATACGCAGTATTTT

j_call: TRBJ1-5
clone_size: many
v_call: TRBV3-1
d_call: .
cdr3_aa: CASSQDIRGSQPQHF
cdr3_nt: TGTGCCAGCAGCCAAGATATAAGGGGTAGTCAGCCCCAGCATTTT

j_call: TRBJ2-7
clone_size: .
v_call: TRBV4-3
d_call: .
cdr3_aa: CASSQETGPGYEQYF
cdr3_nt: TGCGCCAGCAGCCAAGAAACTGGCCCCGGCTACGAGCAGTACTTC

j_call: TRBJ2-7
clone_size: .
v_call: TRBV7-9
d_call: .
cdr3_aa: CASSSWTAGEQYF
cdr3_nt: TGTGCCAGCAGCTCCTGGACAGCAGGCGAGCAGTACTTC

j_call: TRBJ2-3
clone_size: .
v_call: TRBV28
d_call: TRBD1
cdr3_aa: CASSSSGQGAIDTQYF
cdr3_nt: TGTGCCAGCAGTTCCTCGGGACAGGGGGCTATAGATACGCAGTATTTT